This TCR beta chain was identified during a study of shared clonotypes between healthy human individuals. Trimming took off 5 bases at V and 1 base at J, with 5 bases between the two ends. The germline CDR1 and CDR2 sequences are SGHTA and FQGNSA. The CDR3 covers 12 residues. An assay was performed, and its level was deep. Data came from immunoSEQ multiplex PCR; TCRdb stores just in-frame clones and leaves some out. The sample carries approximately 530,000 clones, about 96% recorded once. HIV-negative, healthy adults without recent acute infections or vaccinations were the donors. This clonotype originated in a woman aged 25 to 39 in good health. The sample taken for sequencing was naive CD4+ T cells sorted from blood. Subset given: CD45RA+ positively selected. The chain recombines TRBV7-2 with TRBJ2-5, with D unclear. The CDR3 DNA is TGTGCCAGCAGCCCCATCCAAGAGACCCAGTACTTC. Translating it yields CASSPIQETQYF.